The clone carrying this T cell receptor beta chain was observed a few times. Its antigen is still unknown. This sample was included in a study of blood T cells in healthy people across ages. The wider study: About one barcoded TCR beta cDNA was captured per two T cells. Study-level results: Both higher diversity and more naive CD4+ cells marked long-lived donors when set against aged donors.

Healthy Russian Caucasian donors spanned ages about 6 to 95 years. Germline CDR1 DFQATT, CDR2 SNEGSKA (reference sequence). V lost 7 bases, J lost 3 bases, and 13 bases lay in between. The CDR3 sequence is 13 residues long. The use of a sample-barcoded 5' primer and a J-beta primer mix characterized a second PCR of 7 to 11 cycles. Each TCR beta cDNA got a 12-nucleotide random molecular identifier. In TCRdb, the 5' RACE reads were re-called with MiXCR into one record per CDR3 protein. The sample consists of 600,000 to 800,000 distinct CDR3 sequences, around a fifth of them appearing once. Sequenced: blood. The sequence came from a man aged 65 to 79 in good health. This chain joins TRBV20-1 and TRBJ2-4; D is ambiguous. CDR3 coding DNA: TGCAGTGGCAAGAGTAGCCACAAAAACATTCAGTACTTC. Translated, it gives CSGKSSHKNIQYF.